Below are 15 T cell receptor beta chains sequenced from a single sample in a study of T cells after yellow fever vaccination. TCRdb reprocessed the 5' RACE reads via MiXCR and lists one record per CDR3 protein. The table lists around 320,000 distinct CDR3 sequences, 7.5% to 9.5% of them singletons. Sequencing was performed on CD4+ T cells sorted from PBMCs, taken 5 days after the yellow fever booster vaccination. These TCRs come from a man aged 18 to 30 who received the YFV17D yellow fever vaccine.

This clonotype has ten or more counts. This chain links TRBV4-2 with TRBJ2-1; D not certain. This CDR3 contains 13 residues. Trimming pared 1 base from V and 4 bases from J, leaving 5 bases between. The germline gives CDR1 LGHNA, CDR2 YNFKEQ. This CDR3 is CASSQAKYNEQFF. CDR3 DNA: TGTGCCAGCAGCCAAGCAAAGTACAATGAGCAGTTCTTC.

The V and J genes are TRBV6-2 or TRBV6-3 and TRBJ1-2, with D tentatively TRBD1 (6 bases). V lost 2 bases to trimming and J lost 3 bases, with 25 bases between them. Germline loops: CDR1 MNHEY, CDR2 SVGEGT. The CDR3 covers 19 residues. The CDR3 DNA follows: TGTGCCAGCAGTTACGAAGTACTCTCTAACGACAGGCAGTACTATGGCTACACCTTC. Encoded protein: CASSYEVLSNDRQYYGYTF.

The J gene is TRBJ2-1, the V gene TRBV18; D remains unclear. The CDR3 is made up of 16 amino acids. The germline V gene encodes CDR1 KGHSH and CDR2 LQKENI. V shed 6 bases and J shed 1 base, with 16 bases lying between them. The CDR3 region has the DNA TGTGCCAGCTCCCCCTTTCTTGCGGATTCCTACAATGAGCAGTTCTTC. This encodes CASSPFLADSYNEQFF.

This clonotype occurred a few times. This chain joins TRBV12-3 or TRBV12-4 and TRBJ2-5; 10 bases agree with TRBD2. The V segment lost 8 bases and the J segment 7 bases; nucleotides outside the gene matches: 13. The CDR3 spans 15 residues. CDR3 nucleotide sequence: TGTGCCAGCTCTACCAGCGGGGGGGCCCGAAGGACCCAGTACTTC. Protein: CASSTSGGARRTQYF.

The sample holds a few counts of this clonotype. CDR3 sequence reads: CAISESKGSGEKLFF. The DNA of the CDR3 is TGTGCCATCAGTGAGTCGAAAGGTTCCGGTGAAAAACTGTTTTTT. J is TRBJ1-4 and V is TRBV10-3, with no clear D. Germline CDR1 is ENHRY and CDR2 is SYGVKD. Trimming took 0 bases from V and 7 from J, leaving 12 bases between them. The CDR3 covers 15 residues.

This clonotype was detected a few times. The chain is built from TRBV5-1 and TRBJ1-6; possible D gene TRBD1, 6 bases. V shed 0 bases and J shed 10 bases, with 17 bases lying between them. CDR3 size: 16 residues. Germline V gives CDR1 SGHRS, CDR2 YFSETQ. CDR3 DNA sequence: TGCGCCAGCAGCTTGGCCAGCCAGGGGCAGGGGTCACCCCTCCACTTT. Protein: CASSLASQGQGSPLHF.

This clonotype has just a few counts. The chain joins TRBV28 to TRBJ1-6; TRBD1 aligns across 8 bases. This CDR3 has 14 residues. Germline-derived CDR1 and CDR2 are MDHEN and SYDVKM. V lost 9 bases, J lost 6 bases, and 7 bases stayed unmatched. The CDR3 protein is CASDRDRFNSPLHF. CDR3 nucleotide sequence: TGTGCCAGTGACAGGGACAGGTTTAATTCACCCCTCCACTTT.

This clonotype turned up a few times. The chain links TRBV6-1 to TRBJ2-1; D not resolved. Germline V gene sequence: CDR1 MNHNS, CDR2 SASEGT. The CDR3 sequence is 14 residues long. The V and J ends lost 7 bases and 0 bases respectively, with 10 bases between them. For the CDR3, the DNA is TGTGCCAGCACCCGGTCGAGCTCCTACAATGAGCAGTTCTTC. Translated: CASTRSSSYNEQFF.

This clonotype occurred a few times. The chain carries TRBV30 and TRBJ1-5; D is ambiguous. The CDR3 has 13 amino acids. Trimming shortened V by 2 bases and J by 7 bases, and 12 bases separated the two germline ends. Germline loops: CDR1 GTSNPN, CDR2 SVGIG (reference sequence). CDR3 nucleotide sequence: TGTGCCTGGAGTAAAGGGTTGGGGCAGCCCCAGCATTTT. Residues: CAWSKGLGQPQHF.

The rearrangement links TRBV7-9 to TRBJ2-3; possibly TRBD1 for D (6 bases). The germline CDR1 and CDR2 sequences are SEHNR and FQNEAQ (reference sequence). CDR3 length: 15 residues. The germline V and J ends were trimmed by 1 base and 5 bases, with 13 bases remaining between them. The CDR3 here is CASSLDGGYGDTQYF. As DNA, the CDR3 is TGTGCCAGCAGCTTAGATGGGGGCTATGGAGATACGCAGTATTTT.

This clonotype was counted a few times. The genes are TRBV28 and TRBJ2-3, with TRBD2 as a possible D gene (6 bases). Trimming pared 3 bases from V and 5 bases from J, leaving 9 bases between. Germline CDR1 is MDHEN and CDR2 is SYDVKM. The CDR3 is made up of 13 amino acids. The CDR3 sequence is CASSLGLRDTQYF. The CDR3 DNA follows: TGTGCCAGCAGTTTGGGACTCCGAGATACGCAGTATTTT.

This clonotype was found many times. The genes are TRBV25-1 and TRBJ1-4, with D perhaps TRBD1 (5 bases). The germline V and J ends were trimmed by 0 bases and 8 bases, with 10 bases remaining between them. CDR1 and CDR2 (germline): MGHDK, SYGVNS. The CDR3 consists of 14 residues. For the CDR3, the DNA is TGTGCCAGCAGTGAATACAGGGTAGAAGAAAAACTGTTTTTT. It yields the protein CASSEYRVEEKLFF.

The sample holds many counts of this clonotype. The chain has TRBV19 and TRBJ2-7, with D unresolved. Germline CDR1 and CDR2: LNHDA and SQIVND (reference sequence). V was clipped by 4 bases and J by 6 bases, with 19 bases between them. CDR3 length equals 15 residues. The CDR3: CASSRKAVGLLEQYF. The DNA for the CDR3 is TGTGCCAGTAGTAGAAAGGCGGTCGGGCTCCTCGAGCAGTACTTC.

This sequence joins TRBV4-1 and TRBJ1-2; 7 bases are shared with TRBD1. J gave up 4 bases and V 2 bases, and 13 bases lay outside the gene matches. The germline CDR1 and CDR2 sequences are MGHRA and YSYEKL. There are 17 residues in the CDR3. CDR3 nucleotide sequence: TGCGCCAGCAGCCAATTCCGTTCGACAGGGCCGCGCTATGGCTACACCTTC. Amino acids: CASSQFRSTGPRYGYTF.

This clonotype showed up many times. The chain links TRBV7-9 to TRBJ2-2; 7 bases match TRBD2. CDR1 is SEHNR and CDR2 is FQNEAQ in the germline V gene (reference sequence). V shed 7 bases and J 3 bases; nucleotides not matched to a gene: 2. The CDR3 spans 13 residues. CDR3 in DNA: TGTGCCAGCATTGGGGGGGACACCGGGGAGCTGTTTTTT. This encodes CASIGGDTGELFF. Together with reference TRBV7-9 and TRBJ2-2, the CDR3 gives the full variable domain: DTGVSQNPRHKITKRGQNVTFRCDPISEHNRLYWYRQTLGQGPEFLTYFQNEAQLEKSRLLSDRFSAERPKGSFSTLEIQRTEQGDSAMYLCASIGGDTGELFFGEGSRLTVL.